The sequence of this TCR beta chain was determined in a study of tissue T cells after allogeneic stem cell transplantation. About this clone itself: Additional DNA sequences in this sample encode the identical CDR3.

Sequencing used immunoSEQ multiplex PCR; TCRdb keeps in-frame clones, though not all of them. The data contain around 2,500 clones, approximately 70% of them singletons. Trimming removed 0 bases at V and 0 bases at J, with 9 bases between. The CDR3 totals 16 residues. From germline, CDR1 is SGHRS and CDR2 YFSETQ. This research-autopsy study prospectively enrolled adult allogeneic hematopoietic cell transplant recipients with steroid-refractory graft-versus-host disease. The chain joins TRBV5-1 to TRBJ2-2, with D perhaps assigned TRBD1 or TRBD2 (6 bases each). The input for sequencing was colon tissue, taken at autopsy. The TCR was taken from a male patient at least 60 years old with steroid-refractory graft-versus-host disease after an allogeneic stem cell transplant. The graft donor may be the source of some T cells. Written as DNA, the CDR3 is TGCGCCAGCAGCTTGGATGGGGGGCCGAACACCGGGGAGCTGTTTTTT. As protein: CASSLDGGPNTGELFF.